This T cell receptor (beta chain) was profiled in a study of blood T cell repertoires in COVID-19 (dated by TCRdb to between 2020 and 2021). Notes on the research overall: The collaborator samples originated in the United States, Italy and Spain and spanned the acute and convalescent phases of COVID-19. The prospective study material was composed of cDNA or gDNA derived from T cells, B-cell-depleted T cells, or PBMCs. Subjects who had been exposed to COVID-19, were actively infected with it, or had recovered from it provided the deeply sampled blood TCRbeta repertoires that made up the dataset. The repertoires were released in a freely available public database intended as a resource for research on the immune response to SARS-CoV-2. The samples were drawn from the first 160 participants of the ongoing ImmuneRACE study and from 950 to 1,500 subjects provided by 6 global collaborators. Nearly every sample came with metadata listing a de-identified subject ID, COVID-19 status, age in years and sex. Where HLA class I and class II types were available, the types were taken from metadata supplied by the sample provider, not from assay-based typing.

The germline V gene specifies SGHTA as CDR1 and FQGNSA as CDR2. From the cysteine through the phenylalanine, the CDR3 covers 14 amino acids. The CDR3 DNA has 42 bases and is translated from base 1. Relative to germline, V is 1 base shorter and J is 5 bases shorter, with 10 bases between their ends. This clone came up once. Its cognate antigen has yet to be identified. No base-level quality is on record; no much larger clone is a single base apart. Study-wide conclusions, independent of this receptor: The amount of clinical and demographic metadata varied by source and participant and was provided uncurated.

TCRbeta CDR3 regions were amplified from genomic DNA using the immunoSEQ Assay, a bias-controlled multiplex PCR. The authors' pipeline ran thus. The number of nucleated cells in each sample was estimated from the amplification of reference gene primers within the assay. Sequence reads were collapsed and filtered to measure the absolute abundance of every unique TCRbeta CDR3 rearrangement. For each sample, productive Simpson clonality was calculated as the square root of Simpson's diversity index over productive rearrangements. TCRdb holds this immuneACCESS table with in-frame rearrangements only. Some clones are missing; in checked studies, unresolved V genes explain under half, and the rest has no known cause. D and trimming were read from the DNA, whereas the V and J calls and clone size are those reported in that table. This sample holds around 150,000 clones; roughly four fifths were observed only once. The ten largest clones capture around 10% of the sample.

The collaborating institutions used their own protocols to collect whole blood in K2EDTA tubes. For TCRbeta analysis, collaborator samples were shipped as frozen whole blood, as isolated PBMCs, or as DNA extracted from either sample type. Sequenced: peripheral blood. The V gene is TRBV7-2 and the J gene is TRBJ2-3, with TRBD1 perhaps the D gene, on 5 matching bases. This sequence originates from a man aged 55 to 69 with active or convalescent COVID-19. The CDR3 in this case is CASSLGGRGDTQYF. In nucleotide form, the sequence is TGTGCCAGCAGCTTAGGGGGTAGGGGAGATACGCAGTATTTT.